Each of the 19 T cell receptor beta chains below was sequenced from the same sample in a study of PD-1 blockade in classical Hodgkin lymphoma. All patients experienced relapse after autologous stem cell transplantation, and brentuximab vedotin exposure was variable. Using immunoSEQ multiplex PCR, the repertoire was profiled, and TCRdb retains in-frame clones only, with some absent. This sample has almost 100,000 clones, with approximately 92% found just once. The material was peripheral blood mononuclear cells (PBMCs), obtained at baseline. These receptors were obtained from a human donor with classical Hodgkin lymphoma.

This chain uses TRBV5-6 with TRBJ1-1; possible D gene TRBD1, 5 bases. Looked up from germline, CDR1 is SGHDT and CDR2 is YYEEEE. The CDR3 is 14 residues long. Trimming shortened V by 0 bases and J by 3 bases, and 9 bases separated the two germline ends. The DNA for the CDR3 is TGTGCCAGCAGCTTGGTTTGGGGCGACACTGAAGCTTTCTTT. Its protein is CASSLVWGDTEAFF.

CDR3 sequence: CASTDMSDTQYF. CDR3 DNA: TGTGCCAGCACCGACATGTCAGATACGCAGTATTTT. The V gene is TRBV13, the J gene TRBJ2-3; D not certain. V gave up 7 bases and J gave up 4 bases, with 9 bases separating them. Germline CDR1 reads PRHDT; CDR2 reads FYEKMQ (reference sequence). CDR3 size: 12 residues.

The chain uses TRBV7-8 and TRBJ2-5; D not resolved. Trimming took off 0 bases at V and 1 base at J, with 6 bases between the two ends. The CDR3 runs 14 residues. Germline CDR1 SGHVS, CDR2 FQNEAQ. CDR3 sequence reads: CASSLAQSQETQYF. DNA for the CDR3: TGTGCCAGCAGCTTAGCGCAGAGCCAAGAGACCCAGTACTTC.

A single count supports this clone. The chain has TRBV5-8 and TRBJ1-1, with D perhaps TRBD1 (6 bases). The ends were cut back, 4 bases at V and 0 bases at J, with 10 bases in the middle. There are 14 residues in the CDR3. Per the germline V gene, CDR1 is SGHTS and CDR2 is YDEGEE. The CDR3 DNA follows: TGTGCCAGCAGCCGAGGACAGCTGAACACTGAAGCTTTCTTT. It codes for CASSRGQLNTEAFF.

The chain combines TRBV7-6 with TRBJ2-1; 16 nucleotides align to TRBD2. The CDR3 runs 22 residues. Germline-derived CDR1 and CDR2 are SGHVS and FNYEAQ. V lost 0 bases, J lost 0 bases, and 11 bases stayed unmatched. Here the CDR3 DNA reads TGTGCCAGCAGCTTAGCGGTAGTTGGGACTAGCGGGAGGGAGAGCTCCTACAATGAGCAGTTCTTC. As protein: CASSLAVVGTSGRESSYNEQFF.

The chain uses TRBV7-3 and TRBJ2-1; 7 bases line up with TRBD1. Per germline, CDR1 SGHTA and CDR2 FQGTGA. The V and J ends lost 4 bases and 10 bases, in that order; junction bases with no gene match: 4. The CDR3 totals 12 residues. As DNA, the CDR3 is TGTGCCAGCAGCTACGGGACAGACGAGCAGTTCTTC. Encoded protein: CASSYGTDEQFF. The entire variable domain, with the rest obtained from reference TRBV7-3 and TRBJ2-1, is as follows: GAGVSQTPSNKVTEKGKYVELRCDPISGHTALYWYRQSLGQGPEFLIYFQGTGAADDSGLPNDRFFAVRPEGSVSTLKIQRTERGDSAVYLCASSYGTDEQFFGPGTRLTVL.

This chain joins TRBV28 and TRBJ2-1; perhaps TRBD1 as D (6 bases). CDR3 size: 15 residues. Germline V gene data show CDR1 as MDHEN and CDR2 as SYDVKM. The germline V and J ends were trimmed by 8 bases and 10 bases, with 24 bases remaining between them. The CDR3 spells CASQRLGRGPSEQFF. The CDR3 region has the DNA TGTGCCAGCCAGAGGCTCGGCAGGGGCCCCTCGGAGCAGTTCTTC.

The genes are TRBV6-1 and TRBJ2-7, with TRBD2 matching 8 bases. V lost 7 bases and J lost 7; bases outside the gene matches: 12. The CDR3 covers 14 residues. In germline, CDR1 is MNHNS, CDR2 SASEGT. The CDR3 nucleotides are TGTGCCAGCACGGCCAGCGGGGGTATGGGGGAGCAGTACTTC. Protein sequence: CASTASGGMGEQYF.

The chain recombines TRBV5-6 with TRBJ2-3; possibly TRBD1 for D (5 bases). Germline values: CDR1 SGHDT, CDR2 YYEEEE. Trimming cost V 1 base and J 3 bases, with 9 bases left between them. The CDR3 runs 14 residues. CDR3 amino acids: CASSLSRGTDTQYF. The DNA for the CDR3 is TGTGCCAGCAGCTTGAGTAGGGGAACAGATACGCAGTATTTT.

The CDR3 reads CASSLVSYSGNTIYF. In DNA, the CDR3 is TGCGCCAGCAGCTTGGTGAGCTACTCTGGAAACACCATATATTTT. The J gene is TRBJ1-3, the V gene TRBV5-1; the D is unclear. The germline V and J ends were trimmed by 0 bases and 0 bases, with 7 bases remaining between them. This CDR3 comprises 15 residues. Germline assignment: CDR1 SGHRS and CDR2 YFSETQ. The whole variable domain, remainder taken from reference TRBV5-1 and TRBJ1-3, is KAGVTQTPRYLIKTRGQQVTLSCSPISGHRSVSWYQQTPGQGLQFLFEYFSETQRNKGNFPGRFSGRQFSNSRSEMNVSTLELGDSALYLCASSLVSYSGNTIYFGEGSWLTVV.

V gene TRBV6-5 combines with J gene TRBJ2-1; D is perhaps TRBD1 (6 bases). V shed 2 bases and J shed 7 bases, with 12 bases lying between them. There are 14 residues in the CDR3. Germline V gene sequence: CDR1 MNHEY, CDR2 SVGAGI. The CDR3 sequence: CASSYEGERNEQFF. In nucleotides, the CDR3 is TGTGCCAGCAGTTACGAGGGGGAGAGGAATGAGCAGTTCTTC.

The chain recombines TRBV29-1 with TRBJ2-3; 7 bases agree with TRBD2. The CDR3 loop spans 15 amino acids. Germline CDR1 reads SQVTM; CDR2 reads ANQGSEA. V trimming: 1 base; J trimming: 4 bases; junction bases outside the gene matches: 8. The CDR3 sequence: CSVEGGGSPPDTQYF. CDR3 bases: TGCAGCGTTGAAGGGGGCGGGAGTCCCCCAGATACGCAGTATTTT.

The rearrangement links TRBV6-1 to TRBJ1-1, with D perhaps matching TRBD1 (5 bases). Germline CDR1 is MNHNS and CDR2 is SASEGT. V lost 6 bases and J 1 base, leaving 9 bases between the germline ends. The CDR3 spans 13 residues. This CDR3 reads CASRTGRNTEAFF. As DNA, the CDR3 is TGTGCCAGCAGAACAGGACGGAACACTGAAGCTTTCTTT.

This chain connects TRBV28 to TRBJ2-7; 12 bases agree with TRBD2. Trimming took 5 bases from V and 4 from J; bases not matched to a gene: 3. The CDR3 extends over 14 amino acids. Germline V gives CDR1 MDHEN, CDR2 SYDVKM. CDR3 DNA: TGTGCCAGCAGTCAACTAGCGGGGGGTTACGAGCAGTACTTC. It encodes CASSQLAGGYEQYF.

The chain carries TRBV25-1 and TRBJ1-1; possibly TRBD1 for D (5 bases). Trimming left V 6 bases short and J 6 bases short, with 17 bases between. Germline-derived CDR1 and CDR2 are MGHDK and SYGVNS. The CDR3 is 14 amino acids. Written as DNA, the CDR3 is TGTGCCAGCAGCCCGTCCAGGGATGTCCCTGAAGCTTTCTTT. Protein sequence: CASSPSRDVPEAFF.

This clone was found once. V is TRBV27 and J is TRBJ2-7; TRBD1 matches at 7 bases. The germline gives CDR1 MNHEY, CDR2 SMNVEV (reference sequence). CDR3 size: 17 residues. The junction had 11 bases not matched to a gene; V was cut back by 3 bases and J by 0 bases. CDR3 loop: CASSFNRDRGNSYEQYF. In DNA, the CDR3 is TGTGCCAGCAGTTTTAACCGGGACAGAGGAAACTCCTACGAGCAGTACTTC.

This chain links TRBV28 with TRBJ2-3, with 10 bases fitting TRBD2. Germline V gene sequence: CDR1 MDHEN, CDR2 SYDVKM. The ends lost 5 bases at V and 3 bases at J; junction bases unmatched: 14. CDR3 length equals 18 residues. This chain's CDR3 is CASSPLSSGRAATDTQYF. DNA for the CDR3: TGTGCCAGCAGTCCCTTGTCCAGCGGGAGGGCCGCGACAGATACGCAGTATTTT.

The chain uses TRBV2 and TRBJ2-5, with D possibly being TRBD1 or TRBD2 (5 bases each). CDR3 length: 13 residues. CDR1 is SNHLY and CDR2 is FYNNEI in the germline V gene. V gave up 10 bases and J gave up 1 base, with 13 bases separating them. Written as DNA, the CDR3 is TGTGCCACCGCACGGGACCCCCAAGAGACCCAGTACTTC. Protein product: CATARDPQETQYF.

Only one count was recorded for this clone. Other DNA sequences in the sample encode the same CDR3. The chain carries TRBV4-1 and TRBJ2-4; 10 bases agree with TRBD2. J gave up 1 base and V 0 bases, and 9 bases lay outside the gene matches. Germline CDR1 MGHRA, CDR2 YSYEKL. This CDR3 region has 19 residues. The CDR3 loop is CASSQDPPSGSLAKNIQYF. CDR3 nucleotide sequence: TGCGCCAGCAGCCAAGATCCTCCTAGCGGGAGCCTGGCCAAAAACATTCAGTACTTC.